The 16 T cell receptor beta chains listed next were all sequenced from one sample in a study of T-cell reconstitution after alpha-beta-depleted transplantation in children (TCRdb year 2016). The library was produced with PCR. Data came from an Illumina HiSeq 2500. To normalize quantification of the TCRbeta repertoire, the TCR libraries were built with molecular barcoding that relied on unique molecular identifiers. Clones were called with MiXCR by TCRdb after fastp trimmed the public reads at Q25, and only in-frame beta chains were retained. Identical CDR3 proteins give one entry, which carries the most common genes and DNA. The sample records about 400,000 distinct CDR3 sequences, roughly 21% of which are singletons. In total, the top ten clones hold less than 4.5% of the sample. The input for sequencing was PBMCs from the stem cell graft donor, taken from the stem cell graft. The receptors come from a human donor who donated a stem cell graft to a child with acute myeloid leukemia.

V gene TRBV20-1 combines with J gene TRBJ2-3, with 11 bases lining up with TRBD2. The CDR3 consists of 16 residues. With 6 bases clipped from V and 1 base from J, the junction kept 9 bases outside the gene matches. Germline V gene lookup returns CDR1 DFQATT and CDR2 SNEGSKA (reference sequence). The DNA for the CDR3 is TGCAGTGCCTCCCAAACTAGCGGGGGTGGCACAGATACGCAGTATTTT. It yields the protein CSASQTSGGGTDTQYF.

The chain uses TRBV20-1 and TRBJ2-5, with D perhaps matching TRBD1 or TRBD2 (7 bases each). CDR3 length: 17 amino acids. CDR1 and CDR2 (germline): DFQATT, SNEGSKA (reference sequence). Trimming stripped 0 bases from V and 2 bases from J, with 19 bases between. This chain's CDR3 is CSAREIPGGGGQETQYF. CDR3 sequence (DNA): TGCAGTGCTAGAGAAATTCCAGGGGGAGGGGGTCAAGAGACCCAGTACTTC.

This clonotype has a count of ten or more. V is TRBV4-1 and J is TRBJ2-1; TRBD2 agrees at 10 bases. Germline V gene lookup returns CDR1 MGHRA and CDR2 YSYEKL. V was pared by 4 bases and J by 2 bases, with 2 bases of the junction left unmatched. The CDR3 totals 15 residues. CDR3 sequence: CASSRGTSAYNEQFF. CDR3 sequence (DNA): TGCGCCAGCAGCCGCGGGACTAGCGCCTACAATGAGCAGTTCTTC.

This clonotype was detected only a few times. The chain combines TRBV30 with TRBJ2-1, with 7 bases matching TRBD2. V lost 5 bases, J lost 7 bases, and 11 bases stayed unmatched. This CDR3 comprises 14 residues. Germline CDR1 is GTSNPN and CDR2 is SVGIG (reference sequence). CDR3 loop: CAWLPGGGSNEQFF. For the CDR3, the DNA is TGTGCCTGGCTCCCTGGGGGGGGGTCAAATGAGCAGTTCTTC.

This clonotype was picked up a small number of times. V and J are TRBV20-1 and TRBJ2-5, with 13 bases lining up with TRBD2. CDR3 length equals 14 residues. Germline trimming cut 5 bases from V and 5 bases from J; bases unmatched to any gene: 5. Germline V gene data show CDR1 as DFQATT and CDR2 as SNEGSKA (reference sequence). The CDR3: CSAPLLAGGETQYF. The CDR3 DNA follows: TGCAGTGCTCCCCTACTAGCGGGAGGGGAGACCCAGTACTTC.

The sample holds a few counts of this clonotype. The chain joins TRBV7-3 to TRBJ2-7, with 7 bases matching TRBD1. V lost 5 bases, J lost 3 bases, and 10 bases stayed unmatched. Germline CDR1 is SGHTA and CDR2 is FQGTGA. The CDR3 consists of 15 residues. The chain's CDR3 is CASSILPGTDYEQYF. The CDR3 bases are TGTGCCAGCAGCATACTTCCCGGGACAGACTACGAGCAGTACTTC.

J is TRBJ1-5 and V is TRBV11-2; no clear D. Trimming stripped 0 bases from V and 4 bases from J, with 7 bases between. This CDR3 has 14 amino acids. Germline CDR1 reads SGHAT; CDR2 reads FQNNGV. The CDR3 loop reads CASSLDFGNQPQHF. The CDR3 nucleotides are TGTGCCAGCAGCTTAGATTTCGGGAATCAGCCCCAGCATTTT. Full variable domain (remainder filled in from reference TRBV11-2 and TRBJ1-5): EAGVAQSPRYKIIEKRQSVAFWCNPISGHATLYWYQQILGQGPKLLIQFQNNGVVDDSQLPKDRFSAERLKGVDSTLKIQPAKLEDSAVYLCASSLDFGNQPQHFGDGTRLSIL.

The chain uses TRBV30 and TRBJ2-3, with D maybe TRBD2 (5 bases). V was trimmed by 3 bases and J by 8 bases, leaving 15 bases between them. Germline CDR1 and CDR2: GTSNPN and SVGIG (reference sequence). CDR3 length: 13 residues. DNA of the CDR3: TGTGCCTGGAGCGAGGGAGATGCCAGTACGCAGTATTTT. The encoded protein is CAWSEGDASTQYF.

The chain uses TRBV27 and TRBJ1-5; D gene uncertain. The CDR3 runs 14 residues. From germline, CDR1 is MNHEY and CDR2 SMNVEV (reference sequence). The V end lost 5 bases, the J end lost 0 bases, and 8 bases lay between the germline ends. The CDR3 DNA follows: TGTGCCAGCAGTGGCGAGTATAGCAATCAGCCCCAGCATTTT. Amino acids: CASSGEYSNQPQHF.

This chain uses TRBV24-1 with TRBJ2-7, with 8 bases identical to TRBD2. The ends lost 8 bases at V and 0 bases at J; junction bases unmatched: 8. CDR1 is KGHDR, CDR2 SFDVKD, per germline. This CDR3 spans 15 amino acids. The CDR3 DNA follows: TGTGCCACCACCGGGGATGCGGGGGGCTCCTACGAGCAGTACTTC. Encoded protein: CATTGDAGGSYEQYF.

V is TRBV11-2 and J is TRBJ1-1; 9 bases line up with TRBD1. This CDR3 has 14 residues. V lost 4 bases to trimming and J lost 6 bases; unmatched junction nucleotides: 6. The germline gives CDR1 SGHAT, CDR2 FQNNGV. CDR3 region: CASSSDRGEAEAFF. The CDR3 nucleotides read TGTGCCAGCAGCTCGGACAGGGGAGAGGCTGAAGCTTTCTTT.

The chain couples TRBV5-1 to TRBJ2-7; D may match TRBD1 or TRBD2 (5 bases each). From germline, CDR1 is SGHRS and CDR2 YFSETQ. The CDR3 covers 14 residues. Trimming shortened V by 0 bases and J by 5 bases, and 12 bases separated the two germline ends. The CDR3 sequence is CASSLGGKGDEQYF. CDR3 bases: TGCGCCAGCAGCTTGGGGGGGAAAGGGGACGAGCAGTACTTC. Supplemented by reference TRBV5-1 and TRBJ2-7, the full variable domain reads KAGVTQTPRYLIKTRGQQVTLSCSPISGHRSVSWYQQTPGQGLQFLFEYFSETQRNKGNFPGRFSGRQFSNSRSEMNVSTLELGDSALYLCASSLGGKGDEQYFGPGTRLTVT.

This clonotype was seen many times. This sequence joins TRBV29-1 and TRBJ2-5; D may be TRBD1 (7 bases). The length of the CDR3 is 12 residues. CDR1 and CDR2 from the germline V gene are SQVTM and ANQGSEA. Trimming removed 5 bases at V and 3 bases at J, with 10 bases between. Here the CDR3 reads CSVSRGEETQYF. The DNA for the CDR3 is TGCAGCGTTTCCAGGGGGGAAGAGACCCAGTACTTC.

This clonotype was found a few times. The chain joins TRBV9 to TRBJ2-7; TRBD2 aligns across 8 bases. V lost 0 bases and J lost 3; bases outside the gene matches: 8. Germline V gene sequence: CDR1 SGDLS, CDR2 YYNGEE. The CDR3 consists of 16 residues. The CDR3 sequence: CASSVDYGTSHYEQYF. The CDR3 DNA reads TGTGCCAGCAGCGTAGACTACGGGACTAGTCACTACGAGCAGTACTTC. The full variable domain, in which reference TRBV9 and TRBJ2-7 provide the parts outside the CDR3, is DSGVTQTPKHLITATGQRVTLRCSPRSGDLSVYWYQQSLDQGLQFLIQYYNGEERAKGNILERFSAQQFPDLHSELNLSSLELGDSALYFCASSVDYGTSHYEQYFGPGTRLTVT.

The gene calls are TRBV12-3 or TRBV12-4 and TRBJ2-4; D tentatively fits TRBD1 or TRBD2 (5 bases each). CDR3 length equals 15 residues. Trimming pared 3 bases from V and 1 base from J, leaving 10 bases between. CDR3 loop: CASSFGTPAKNIQYF. CDR3 DNA: TGTGCCAGCAGTTTCGGGACGCCGGCCAAAAACATTCAGTACTTC.

The CDR3 nucleotides read TGTGCCAGCAGTTTGGTGGGGCAGGGTGTAGAGACCCAGTACTTC. Protein sequence: CASSLVGQGVETQYF. This chain joins TRBV12-3 or TRBV12-4 and TRBJ2-5; tentatively, D is TRBD1 (5 bases). V lost 3 bases and J lost 4, with 15 bases in between. The CDR3 is 15 amino acids.